The 19 T cell receptor beta chains below come from one sample, sequenced in a study of cytomegalovirus exposure and HLA in healthy donors. The PCR ran on 60 Vbeta and 13 Jbeta primers. Sequencing used immunoSEQ multiplex PCR; TCRdb keeps in-frame clones, though not all of them. Of roughly 110,000 clones in the sample, approximately 70% were seen once. The material sequenced was PBMCs. Source of these receptors: a woman in her 30s in good health and CMV-seronegative.

The chain is built from TRBV6-4 and TRBJ1-2; 7 bases align to TRBD1. Germline values: CDR1 MRHNA, CDR2 SNTAGT. V shed 0 bases, J shed 10 bases, and the junction held 5 bases outside the gene matches. The CDR3 is made up of 13 amino acids. The CDR3 region is CASSDSTTGPYTF. CDR3 sequence (DNA): TGTGCCAGCAGTGACTCGACGACAGGGCCCTACACCTTC.

In this sample, this clone turned up a few times. The CDR3 protein is CASSFEGRGSSYEQYF. The CDR3 bases are TGTGCCAGCAGCTTCGAGGGCAGGGGAAGCTCCTACGAGCAGTACTTC. The chain joins TRBV7-2 to TRBJ2-7; D is possibly TRBD1 (6 bases). Germline V gives CDR1 SGHTA, CDR2 FQGNSA. The CDR3 is 16 amino acids. Trimming pared 3 bases from V and 0 bases from J, leaving 15 bases between.

The chain combines TRBV30 with TRBJ2-1; weak D call: TRBD2 (6 bases). The CDR3 is made up of 17 amino acids. Germline lookup yields CDR1 GTSNPN and CDR2 SVGIG (reference sequence). Deletions cut 0 bases from V and 2 bases from J, with 17 bases between. The CDR3 sequence is CAWSVEWGGEAYNEQFF. Here the CDR3 DNA reads TGTGCCTGGAGTGTAGAGTGGGGCGGGGAAGCCTACAATGAGCAGTTCTTC.

The chain recombines TRBV5-4 with TRBJ2-7; TRBD2 matches 7 bases. The junction had 17 bases not matched to a gene; V was cut back by 4 bases and J by 7 bases. Germline CDR1 reads SGHNT; CDR2 reads YYREEE (reference sequence). The CDR3 extends over 16 amino acids. DNA of the CDR3: TGTGCCAGCAGCCTAATCCCTAGACGGGCAGCGGGGGAGCAGTACTTC. It codes for CASSLIPRRAAGEQYF. Based on the CDR3 plus reference TRBV5-4 and TRBJ2-7, the full variable domain is ETGVTQSPTHLIKTRGQQVTLRCSSQSGHNTVSWYQQALGQGPQFIFQYYREEENGRGNFPPRFSGLQFPNYSSELNVNALELDDSALYLCASSLIPRRAAGEQYFGPGTRLTVT.

This clone was picked up a small number of times. This sequence joins TRBV30 and TRBJ2-1, with TRBD1 matching 9 bases. This CDR3 comprises 15 residues. The V segment lost 5 bases and the J segment 9 bases; nucleotides outside the gene matches: 14. Germline CDR1 reads GTSNPN; CDR2 reads SVGIG (reference sequence). The CDR3 sequence is CAWETGGVVGGEQFF. The DNA for the CDR3 is TGTGCCTGGGAGACAGGGGGTGTTGTGGGGGGTGAGCAGTTCTTC. Filled out from reference TRBV30 and TRBJ2-1, the complete variable domain reads SQTIHQWPATLVQPVGSPLSLECTVEGTSNPNLYWYRQAAGRGLQLLFYSVGIGQISSEVPQNLSASRPQDRQFILSSKKLLLSDSGFYLCAWETGGVVGGEQFFGPGTRLTVL.

The chain recombines TRBV27 with TRBJ2-1, with unresolved D. The V end was cut by 2 bases, the J end by 10 bases, with 12 bases between. CDR1 MNHEY and CDR2 SMNVEV come from the germline V gene (reference sequence). The CDR3 loop spans 13 amino acids. CDR3 coding DNA: TGTGCCAGCAGTTTACGGGTGTGGTTGGAGCAGTTCTTC. Its translation is CASSLRVWLEQFF.

The genes are TRBV7-8 and TRBJ1-2; 8 nucleotides align to TRBD1. Germline CDR1 reads SGHVS; CDR2 reads FQNEAQ. The CDR3 covers 14 residues. The junction had 2 bases not matched to a gene; V was cut back by 1 base and J by 4 bases. CDR3 sequence (DNA): TGTGCCAGCAGCTTAGGGGACAGGAGCTATGGCTACACCTTC. This gives the protein CASSLGDRSYGYTF.

This clone has just one count. CDR3 amino acids: CASSGNNEKLFF. The CDR3 DNA reads TGTGCCAGCTCCGGGAATAATGAAAAACTGTTTTTT. The rearrangement joins TRBV6-6 to TRBJ1-4; D unresolved. The germline V gene has CDR1 MNHNY and CDR2 SVGAGI (reference sequence). This CDR3 contains 12 residues. The V end was cut by 8 bases, the J end by 4 bases, with 8 bases between.

This sequence joins TRBV7-8 and TRBJ1-5; 7 bases align to TRBD1. The CDR3 length is 15 residues. The V segment lost 1 base and the J segment 8 bases; nucleotides outside the gene matches: 8. Germline CDR1 reads SGHVS; CDR2 reads FQNEAQ. The CDR3 DNA sequence: TGTGCCAGCAGCTTAGGACAGGGAGGTTGGGAGCCCCAGCATTTT. This codes for CASSLGQGGWEPQHF.

This clone came up once. The rearrangement joins TRBV2 to TRBJ1-3; no clear D gene. The germline V gene encodes CDR1 SNHLY and CDR2 FYNNEI. The CDR3 runs 15 residues. Trimming stripped 0 bases from V and 3 bases from J, with 9 bases between. The DNA of the CDR3 is TGTGCCAGCAGTGAAGCGCGGGGTTTTGGAAACACCATATATTTT. Protein: CASSEARGFGNTIYF.

The V call is TRBV29-1, the J call TRBJ1-2, with D unclear. In germline, CDR1 is SQVTM, CDR2 ANQGSEA. This CDR3 is built from 13 residues. Trimming left V 4 bases short and J 1 base short, with 10 bases between. This chain's CDR3 is CSVVQTNNYGYTF. The CDR3 DNA sequence: TGCAGCGTTGTACAGACAAATAACTATGGCTACACCTTC.

The rearrangement uses TRBV30 and TRBJ1-2; 9 positions match TRBD1. The CDR3 spans 15 residues. The V gene end was trimmed by 5 bases and the J gene end by 4 bases; junction bases not matched to a gene: 11. CDR1 is GTSNPN and CDR2 is SVGIG in the germline V gene (reference sequence). CDR3 region: CAWAYPGTGTYGYTF. The CDR3 bases are TGTGCCTGGGCTTATCCCGGGACAGGGACCTATGGCTACACCTTC.

This clone was detected once. The chain carries TRBV27 and TRBJ1-1; TRBD1 is a possible D gene (5 bases). This CDR3 has 14 amino acids. The V gene's germline CDR1 is MNHEY and CDR2 SMNVEV (reference sequence). Trimming left V 10 bases short and J 0 bases short, with 15 bases between. The CDR3 protein is CATKVGGMNTEAFF. As DNA, the CDR3 is TGTGCCACGAAGGTGGGGGGGATGAACACTGAAGCTTTCTTT.

The rearrangement joins TRBV6-4 to TRBJ1-2; D remains ambiguous. The CDR3 has 13 residues. V lost 6 bases, J lost 4 bases, and 12 bases lay in between. The V gene's germline CDR1 is MRHNA and CDR2 SNTAGT. The chain's CDR3 is CASSPGSSYGYTF. The CDR3 coding sequence is TGTGCCAGCAGCCCCGGGTCTTCCTATGGCTACACCTTC.

The chain couples TRBV30 to TRBJ1-1, with 8 bases matching TRBD1. This CDR3 comprises 13 residues. From germline, CDR1 is GTSNPN and CDR2 SVGIG (reference sequence). After removal of 3 bases from V and 3 bases from J, the junction contained 3 bases not matched to a gene. CDR3 nucleotides: TGTGCCTGGAGCCGGACAGGGTACACTGAAGCTTTCTTT. This translates into CAWSRTGYTEAFF.

The chain combines TRBV5-1 with TRBJ2-1; 15 nucleotides align to TRBD2. V was pared by 7 bases and J by 0 bases, with 8 bases of the junction left unmatched. Germline V CDR1 and CDR2: SGHRS, YFSETQ. The length of the CDR3 is 18 residues. In DNA form, the CDR3 reads TGCGCCAGCGGGGGGGGACTAGCGGGAGGATTCTCCTACAATGAGCAGTTCTTC. This sequence encodes CASGGGLAGGFSYNEQFF.

This clone was recorded a few times. The rearrangement links TRBV5-6 to TRBJ2-1; D gene unclear. Between the trimmed V and J ends, which lost 1 base and 2 bases, there was a span of 7 bases. The germline CDR1 and CDR2 sequences are SGHDT and YYEEEE. This CDR3 has 14 amino acids. CDR3 sequence (DNA): TGTGCCAGCAGCTTGATCCGGGCCTACAATGAGCAGTTCTTC. Residues: CASSLIRAYNEQFF.

The chain recombines TRBV5-1 with TRBJ1-2; D remains unclear. CDR1 SGHRS and CDR2 YFSETQ come from the germline V gene. Between the trimmed V and J ends, which lost 0 bases and 8 bases, there was a span of 5 bases. This CDR3 contains 11 residues. The CDR3 protein is CASSLGGGYTF. The CDR3, as DNA: TGCGCCAGCAGCTTGGGAGGCGGCTACACCTTC.

This clone was observed a handful of times. The chain links TRBV6-6 to TRBJ1-1, with D perhaps matching TRBD1 (5 bases). In germline, CDR1 is MNHNY, CDR2 SVGAGI (reference sequence). The V end was cut by 4 bases, the J end by 1 base, with 13 bases between. This CDR3 comprises 15 residues. CDR3 DNA: TGTGCCAGCAGTTCCCCTGGCAGGGCGAACACTGAAGCTTTCTTT. Translated, it gives CASSSPGRANTEAFF.